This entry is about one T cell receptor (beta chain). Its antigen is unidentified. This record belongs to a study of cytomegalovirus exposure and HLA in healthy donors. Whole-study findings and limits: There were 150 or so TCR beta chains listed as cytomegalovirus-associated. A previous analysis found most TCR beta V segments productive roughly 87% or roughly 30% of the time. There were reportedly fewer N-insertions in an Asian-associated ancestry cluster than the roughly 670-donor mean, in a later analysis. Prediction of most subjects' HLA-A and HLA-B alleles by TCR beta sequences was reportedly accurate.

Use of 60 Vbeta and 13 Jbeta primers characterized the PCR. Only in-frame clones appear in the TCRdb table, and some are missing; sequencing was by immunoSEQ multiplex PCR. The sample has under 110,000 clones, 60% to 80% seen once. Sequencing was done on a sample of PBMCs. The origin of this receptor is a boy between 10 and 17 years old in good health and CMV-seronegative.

The CDR3 protein is CASSKGQGDTEQYF. CDR3 nucleotide sequence: TGTGCCAGCAGCAAAGGACAGGGAGATACCGAGCAGTACTTC. The chain recombines TRBV9 with TRBJ2-7, with TRBD1 matching over 8 bases. Germline CDR1 and CDR2: SGDLS and YYNGEE. J lost 6 bases, V lost 4 bases, and 9 bases had no gene match. This CDR3 has 14 residues.